Listed below are T cell receptor beta chains from one sample, sequenced in a study of blood T cells in healthy people across ages. One entry per CDR3 protein, called by TCRdb with MiXCR from the 5' RACE reads. Of some 900,000 distinct CDR3 sequences detected, around 48% appear once; the ten largest clones hold about an eighth. Sequenced sample: blood. The source is a man between 25 and 39 years old in good health. Each CDR3 is given with its conserved first and last residue. The order of the fields is V gene, J gene, CDR3 protein.

V gene: TRBV29-1; J gene: TRBJ1-2; CDR3 protein: CSVGGGDMSYGYTF
V gene: TRBV7-9; J gene: TRBJ1-2; CDR3 protein: CASSEGGQGWNYGYTF
V gene: TRBV9; J gene: TRBJ2-3; CDR3 protein: CASSGTDTRYF
V gene: TRBV27; J gene: TRBJ2-6; CDR3 protein: CASTTGEPGANVLTF
V gene: TRBV3-1; J gene: TRBJ2-3; CDR3 protein: CASSSRTGGADTQYF
V gene: TRBV6-1; J gene: TRBJ2-5; CDR3 protein: CASSELPGTQETQYF
V gene: TRBV20-1; J gene: TRBJ1-6; CDR3 protein: CSAAGTSYSPLHF
V gene: TRBV20-1; J gene: TRBJ2-3; CDR3 protein: CSARDQLRSTTDTQYF
V gene: TRBV10-3; J gene: TRBJ2-1; CDR3 protein: CAIRDLRSEPTGNEQFF
V gene: TRBV7-9; J gene: TRBJ1-6; CDR3 protein: CASSLEQLNSPLHF
V gene: TRBV3-1; J gene: TRBJ2-5; CDR3 protein: CASSQETFQETQYF
V gene: TRBV3-1; J gene: TRBJ1-6; CDR3 protein: CASSRVWDNSPLHF
V gene: TRBV29-1; J gene: TRBJ2-4; CDR3 protein: CSVETSGGLRWENIQYF
V gene: TRBV7-9; J gene: .; CDR3 protein: CASSVGGIDVFEQYF
V gene: TRBV12-3/TRBV12-4; J gene: TRBJ1-5; CDR3 protein: CASRGTGNQPQHF
V gene: TRBV19; J gene: .; CDR3 protein: CASSTNRGRRSYEQYF
V gene: TRBV18; J gene: TRBJ2-7; CDR3 protein: CASSRGQDPRSAEQYF
V gene: TRBV29-1; J gene: TRBJ1-1; CDR3 protein: CSVRGRMNTEAFF